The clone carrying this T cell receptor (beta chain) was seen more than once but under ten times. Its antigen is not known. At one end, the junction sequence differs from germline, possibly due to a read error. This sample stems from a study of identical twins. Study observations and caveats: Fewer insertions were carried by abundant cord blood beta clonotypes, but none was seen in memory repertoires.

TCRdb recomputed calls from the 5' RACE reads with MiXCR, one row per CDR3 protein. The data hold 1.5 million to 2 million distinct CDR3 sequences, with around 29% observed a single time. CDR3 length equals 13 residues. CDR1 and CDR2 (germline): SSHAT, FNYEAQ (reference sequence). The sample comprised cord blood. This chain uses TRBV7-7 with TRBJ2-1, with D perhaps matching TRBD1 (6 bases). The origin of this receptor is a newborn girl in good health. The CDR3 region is CASSLVGGKEQFF. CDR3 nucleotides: TGTGCTAGCAGCTTGGTAGGGGGAAAAGAGCAGTTCTTC.